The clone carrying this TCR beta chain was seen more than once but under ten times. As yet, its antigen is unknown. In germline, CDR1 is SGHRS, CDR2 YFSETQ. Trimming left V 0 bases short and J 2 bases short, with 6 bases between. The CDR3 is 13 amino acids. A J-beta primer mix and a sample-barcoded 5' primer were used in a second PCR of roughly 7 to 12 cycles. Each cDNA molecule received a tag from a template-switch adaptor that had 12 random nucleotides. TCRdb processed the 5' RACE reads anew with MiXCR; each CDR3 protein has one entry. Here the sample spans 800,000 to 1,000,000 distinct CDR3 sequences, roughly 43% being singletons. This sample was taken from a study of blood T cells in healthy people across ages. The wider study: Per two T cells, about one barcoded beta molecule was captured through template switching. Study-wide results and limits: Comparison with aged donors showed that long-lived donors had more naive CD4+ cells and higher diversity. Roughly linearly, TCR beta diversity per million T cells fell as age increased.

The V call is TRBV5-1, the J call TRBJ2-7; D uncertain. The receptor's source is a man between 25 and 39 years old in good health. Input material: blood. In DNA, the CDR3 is TGCGCCAGCAGCTTGGACAATGCCTACGAGCAGTACTTC. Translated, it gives CASSLDNAYEQYF.